This TCR beta chain emerged from a study of blood T cell repertoires in COVID-19. Study as a whole: T cells, B-cell-depleted T cells, or PBMCs provided the cDNA or gDNA that served as material.

Those enrolled, adults aged roughly 18 to 89 years, came from 24 US areas. Two negative PCRs, clearance, or symptom resolution characterized the recovered Cohort 3 donors. Assay: immunoSEQ multiplex PCR; the TCRdb copy retains only in-frame clones and omits some. The repertoire consists of about 250,000 clones, with approximately 83% occurring once and the leading ten covering approximately 4%. The CDR3 runs 15 residues. Germline CDR1 reads SGHAT; CDR2 reads FQNNGV. Trimming stripped 2 bases from V and 4 bases from J, with 14 bases between. This clone was detected a few times. This sequence originates from a woman younger than 45 who had recovered from COVID-19. The sample was PBMCs or T cells enriched from blood (not recorded which). The chain links TRBV11-2 to TRBJ1-2; no definite D call. The CDR3 protein is CASSLNLPGSYGYTF. CDR3 nucleotide sequence: TGTGCCAGCAGCTTAAACCTCCCGGGGTCCTATGGCTACACCTTC.